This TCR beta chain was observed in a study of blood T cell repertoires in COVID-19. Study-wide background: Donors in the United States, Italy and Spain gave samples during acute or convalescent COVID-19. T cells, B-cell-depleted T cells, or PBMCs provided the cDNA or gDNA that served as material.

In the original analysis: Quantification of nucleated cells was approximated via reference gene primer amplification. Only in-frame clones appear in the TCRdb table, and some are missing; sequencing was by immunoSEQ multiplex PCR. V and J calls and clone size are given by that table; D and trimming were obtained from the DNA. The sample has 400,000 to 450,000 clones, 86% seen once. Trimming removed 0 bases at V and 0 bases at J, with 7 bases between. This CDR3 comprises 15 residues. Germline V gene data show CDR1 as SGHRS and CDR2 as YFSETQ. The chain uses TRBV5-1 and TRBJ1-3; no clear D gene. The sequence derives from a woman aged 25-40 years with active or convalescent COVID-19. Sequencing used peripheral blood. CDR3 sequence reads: CASSLDINSGNTIYF. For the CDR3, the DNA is TGCGCCAGCAGCTTGGACATCAACTCTGGAAACACCATATATTTT.